These T cell receptor beta chains were read from a single sample in a study of cytomegalovirus exposure and HLA in healthy donors. Libraries were prepared by immunoSEQ multiplex PCR; TCRdb keeps only in-frame clonotypes and omits some of them. The sample lists about 67,000 clones; about 79% were seen once. Sequenced input: PBMCs. These receptors all come from a man aged 60 to 75 in good health and CMV-seropositive. Both conserved end residues are part of each CDR3. A D gene is named only where the DNA matches it firmly. Some rows have no size entry. The others give once, few or many, or a class for an expanded clone.

CDR3 protein	CDR3 DNA	D gene	J gene	clone size	V gene
CASSPDRESSYTF	TGTGCCAGCAGCCCAGACAGGGAGAGCAGCTACACCTTC	TRBD1	TRBJ1-2	.	TRBV6-6
CASSLGTGAKETQYF	TGTGCCAGCAGCTTGGGGACAGGGGCCAAGGAGACCCAGTACTTC	TRBD1	TRBJ2-5	few	TRBV5-4
CASSTPRTAWDGYTF	TGTGCCAGCAGCACCCCTAGGACAGCCTGGGATGGCTACACCTTC	.	TRBJ1-2	.	TRBV11-2
CASRRTGERTQYF	TGTGCCAGCAGGAGGACAGGGGAGAGAACGCAGTATTTT	TRBD1	TRBJ2-3	.	TRBV27
CATSRARMNTGELFF	TGTGCCACCTCGAGAGCGAGAATGAACACCGGGGAGCTGTTTTTT	.	TRBJ2-2	few	TRBV15
CASTPGGTDTQYF	TGCGCCAGCACCCCGGGGGGTACAGATACGCAGTATTTT	TRBD2	TRBJ2-3	.	TRBV5-1
CASSLLGTENYGYTF	TGCGCCAGCAGCTTGTTAGGGACAGAAAACTATGGCTACACCTTC	TRBD1	TRBJ1-2	.	TRBV5-1
CASSSREGVGGYTF	TGTGCCAGCAGCTCGCGAGAGGGGGTTGGGGGCTACACCTTC	.	TRBJ1-2	.	TRBV7-9
CASSGGWQGTGELFF	TGTGCCAGTAGCGGCGGGTGGCAGGGGACCGGGGAGCTGTTTTTT	.	TRBJ2-2	.	TRBV19
CASSQGLARVETQYF	TGTGCCAGCAGCCAAGGACTAGCCCGGGTGGAGACCCAGTACTTC	TRBD2	TRBJ2-5	.	TRBV4-2
CASSFTTGAGGTQYF	TGTGCCAGCAGCTTTACGACAGGGGCCGGCGGGACCCAGTACTTC	TRBD1	TRBJ2-5	few	TRBV11-2
CASSLASGRVSNEQFF	TGTGCCAGCAGCTTGGCTAGCGGGAGAGTAAGCAATGAGCAGTTCTTC	TRBD2	TRBJ2-1	.	TRBV5-4
CASSSHGYEQYF	TGTGCCAGCAGCTCCCACGGGTACGAGCAGTACTTC	.	TRBJ2-7	.	TRBV5-6
CASSGAGGESPLHF	TGTGCCAGCAGTGGGGCAGGGGGCGAATCACCCCTCCACTTT	TRBD1	TRBJ1-6	medium-sized	TRBV6-1
CASSNGQGGDEKLFF	TGTGCCAGCAGCAACGGACAGGGAGGGGATGAAAAACTGTTTTTT	TRBD1	TRBJ1-4	.	TRBV11-2
CASSFGLGNTEAFF	TGTGCCAGCAGCTTCGGGTTGGGGAACACTGAAGCTTTCTTT	.	TRBJ1-1	once	TRBV11-2
CASRLTTSGGGTDTQYF	TGTGCCAGCCGTCTTACCACTAGCGGGGGGGGCACAGATACGCAGTATTTT	TRBD2	TRBJ2-3	.	TRBV6-8
CASSSRFSQGDTQYF	TGTGCCAGCAGCTCAAGATTCTCTCAGGGAGATACGCAGTATTTT	.	TRBJ2-3	.	TRBV11-3
CASLVVNSNQPQHF	TGTGCCAGCCTTGTCGTAAATAGCAATCAGCCCCAGCATTTT	.	TRBJ1-5	.	TRBV6-5
CASSSDPLAEELFF	TGTGCCAGCAGCAGCGACCCACTCGCCGAGGAGCTGTTTTTT	.	TRBJ2-2	.	TRBV5-4
CASSESGIPSRVRGYTF	TGTGCCAGCAGTGAATCGGGTATCCCGTCACGGGTACGGGGCTACACCTTC	.	TRBJ1-2	.	TRBV6-1
CASSPTPGQVVLGGYTF	TGTGCCAGCTCACCAACTCCCGGACAGGTCGTGTTAGGTGGCTACACCTTC	TRBD1	TRBJ1-2	few	TRBV18
CAISDRDRGRTEAFF	TGTGCCATCAGTGATCGGGACAGGGGAAGGACTGAAGCTTTCTTT	TRBD1	TRBJ1-1	.	TRBV10-3
CASNRLGIGELFF	TGCGCCAGCAACCGACTAGGGATCGGGGAGCTGTTTTTT	.	TRBJ2-2	few	TRBV5-1
CASSELGRGPDNEQFF	TGCGCCAGCAGTGAGCTCGGCAGGGGGCCGGACAATGAGCAGTTCTTC	TRBD1	TRBJ2-1	few	TRBV10-2
CASSLYLRGSDGYTF	TGTGCCAGCAGCTTGTATCTTAGAGGATCAGATGGCTACACCTTC	.	TRBJ1-2	.	TRBV5-6
CASSPGQGFRYGYTF	TGTGCCAGCAGTCCGGGACAGGGGTTTCGGTATGGCTACACCTTC	TRBD1	TRBJ1-2	.	TRBV6-5
CASSDTPNEQFF	TGCGCCAGCAGTGATACTCCGAATGAGCAGTTCTTC	.	TRBJ2-1	.	TRBV10-1
CAISPGQGAGELFF	TGTGCCATCAGTCCCGGACAGGGGGCCGGGGAGCTGTTTTTT	TRBD1	TRBJ2-2	.	TRBV10-3
CASSSGYSPLHF	TGTGCCAGCAGCTCCGGTTATTCACCCCTCCACTTT	.	TRBJ1-6	.	TRBV7-9
CAPRPETQYF	TGTGCCCCCAGGCCAGAGACCCAGTACTTC	.	TRBJ2-5	once	TRBV10-3
CSVAGQGASYNEQFF	TGCAGCGTTGCCGGGCAGGGGGCCTCCTACAATGAGCAGTTCTTC	TRBD1	TRBJ2-1	.	TRBV29-1
CASSLAGGTDTQYF	TGTGCCAGCAGCTTGGCAGGGGGAACAGATACGCAGTATTTT	TRBD1	TRBJ2-3	once	TRBV13
CASPRTENTEAFF	TGTGCCAGCCCTCGGACAGAGAACACTGAAGCTTTCTTT	.	TRBJ1-1	.	TRBV6-6
CASSFPSSYEQYF	TGTGCCAGCAGCTTTCCCAGCTCCTACGAGCAGTACTTC	.	TRBJ2-7	.	TRBV5-6
CATSRETTGWPYGYTF	TGTGCCACCAGCAGAGAGACGACAGGGTGGCCCTATGGCTACACCTTC	TRBD1	TRBJ1-2	.	TRBV15
CASTILLSGNTIYF	TGTGCCAGCACCATACTGCTCTCTGGAAACACCATATATTTT	.	TRBJ1-3	.	TRBV5-6
CASSPLTGGPRDTEAFF	TGCGCCAGCAGCCCCCTCACAGGGGGCCCTCGGGACACTGAAGCTTTCTTT	TRBD1	TRBJ1-1	few	TRBV5-1
CASSGQVSGVSEAFF	TGTGCCAGCAGCGGACAGGTCTCGGGTGTCTCTGAAGCTTTCTTT	TRBD1	TRBJ1-1	.	TRBV7-9
CSHGPRGKTGELFF	TGTTCCCATGGTCCCAGGGGGAAAACCGGGGAGCTGTTTTTT	TRBD1	TRBJ2-2	.	TRBV6-8
CASSLYSHLGSGEAYEQYF	TGTGCCAGCAGCTTGTATTCCCATCTGGGTAGCGGGGAAGCCTACGAGCAGTACTTC	TRBD2	TRBJ2-7	.	TRBV5-4
CASRSTGTSYTF	TGTGCCAGCAGATCGACAGGGACGAGCTACACCTTC	TRBD1	TRBJ1-2	.	TRBV27
CASSIGLAHSLDTQYF	TGCGCCAGCAGCATAGGACTAGCGCACTCGTTGGATACGCAGTATTTT	TRBD2	TRBJ2-3	.	TRBV5-1